This T cell receptor (beta chain) was observed in a study of kidney transplant recipient with SARS-CoV-2 infection. To note about this clonotype: This may be a read error, as it is one base from a much larger clone. A read error is likely, as this CDR3 ends without the conserved phenylalanine or tryptophan.

J lost 0 bases, V lost 3 bases, and 5 bases had no gene match. The germline CDR1 and CDR2 sequences are LGHDT and YNNKEL (reference sequence). This CDR3 spans 17 amino acids. TCRdb called the reads again in MiXCR, with one record for every CDR3 protein. This sample carries fewer than 250,000 distinct CDR3 sequences, 25% to 30% of them seen once, and the ten largest clones take roughly 7%. The sample in question was a blood sample, obtained at baseline and on day 111 from a kidney transplant recipient. This clonotype was obtained from a young adult male patient who had COVID-19 and was a kidney transplant recipient. Some T cells here may be from the graft donor. This chain uses TRBV3-1 with TRBJ1-4; 9 bases line up with TRBD1. The CDR3 is CASSHSQGAATNEKLFY. DNA for the CDR3: TGTGCCAGCAGCCATTCACAGGGGGCTGCAACTAATGAAAAACTGTTTTAT.